A single sample is the source of the 31 T cell receptor beta chains below, sequenced in a study of blood T cell repertoires in COVID-19 (dated by TCRdb to 2018 to 2021). The method behind the library was the immunoSEQ multiplex PCR assay. TCRdb obtained this table from immuneACCESS and retained in-frame rearrangements with V and J assigned. These tables miss some clones; where compared with another copy, unresolved V genes account for less than half of the shortfall, and the remainder is unexplained. Present in this sample are approximately 140,000 clones, about 90% of which were seen just once. The ten largest clones add up to approximately 3.7% of the sample. Sequenced material: PBMCs or T cells enriched from blood (not recorded which). The receptors were gathered from a woman aged 40 to 50 who had been exposed to COVID-19.

The chain has TRBV4-3 and TRBJ2-7; 9 bases are a match to TRBD2. Germline V gives CDR1 LGHNA, CDR2 YSLEER. This CDR3 has 15 residues. V gave up 1 base and J gave up 6 bases; unmatched junction bases: 7. For the CDR3, the DNA is TGCGCCAGCAGCCAAGGCGGGAGGGGCTTCGGCGAGCAGTACTTC. This sequence encodes CASSQGGRGFGEQYF.

This sequence joins TRBV10-1 and TRBJ2-4, with 7 bases lining up with TRBD1. CDR3 size: 16 residues. CDR1 and CDR2 (germline): WNHNN, SYGVQD (reference sequence). Trimming cost V 0 bases and J 2 bases; bases outside gene matches: 4. The CDR3 sequence is CASSESARGSKNIQYF. The CDR3 DNA reads as TGCGCCAGCAGTGAGTCGGCCAGGGGGTCCAAAAACATTCAGTACTTC.

The chain carries TRBV6-2 or TRBV6-3 and TRBJ1-3; D may be TRBD1 (5 bases). The germline V gene has CDR1 MNHEY and CDR2 SVGEGT. V was pared by 4 bases and J by 0 bases, with 10 bases between. This CDR3 has 15 amino acids. CDR3 nucleotide sequence: TGTGCCAGCAGTTCCCGGGGGATCTCTGGAAACACCATATATTTT. Protein: CASSSRGISGNTIYF.

The chain uses TRBV7-2 and TRBJ1-1; 7 bases are shared with TRBD1. The CDR3 length is 12 residues. Germline V CDR1 and CDR2: SGHTA, FQGNSA. The V segment lost 2 bases and the J segment 10 bases; nucleotides outside the gene matches: 4. The CDR3 loop reads CASSLRQGVAFF. The CDR3, as DNA: TGTGCCAGCAGCTTAAGACAGGGTGTAGCTTTCTTT.

The rearrangement joins TRBV6-2 or TRBV6-3 to TRBJ2-3, with D perhaps matching TRBD1 (6 bases). CDR3 size: 17 residues. The V gene lost 5 bases and the J gene lost 5 bases, with 23 bases spanning the gap. Germline V gene data show CDR1 as MNHEY and CDR2 as SVGEGT. CDR3 bases: TGTGCCAGCAGTAGTCTTTATTCAGGGGATGAAGGAGATACGCAGTATTTT. This codes for CASSSLYSGDEGDTQYF.

The CDR3 sequence: CATTRRTEAFF. CDR3 in DNA: TGTGCCACTACACGGAGGACTGAAGCTTTCTTT. The V call is TRBV19, the J call TRBJ1-1, with D hard to call. The CDR3 consists of 11 residues. The germline V gene has CDR1 LNHDA and CDR2 SQIVND (reference sequence). Trimming pared 10 bases from V and 5 bases from J, leaving 11 bases between.

This clone was picked up a small number of times. This rearrangement joins TRBV6-5 to TRBJ2-2; TRBD2 might be the D (7 bases). CDR3 length equals 15 residues. Trimming removed 2 bases at V and 7 bases at J, with 14 bases between. Germline V gene data show CDR1 as MNHEY and CDR2 as SVGAGI. The CDR3 DNA reads TGTGCCAGCAGTTACGGTGGGGGGGGCCGCGGGGAGCTGTTTTTT. It is translated as CASSYGGGGRGELFF.

The chain links TRBV28 to TRBJ1-1; D is uncertain. Germline loops: CDR1 MDHEN, CDR2 SYDVKM. Trimming pared 7 bases from V and 0 bases from J, leaving 12 bases between. The CDR3 loop spans 14 amino acids. The CDR3 protein is CASMARGLNTEAFF. In nucleotides, the CDR3 is TGTGCCAGCATGGCCCGGGGTTTGAACACTGAAGCTTTCTTT.

The V and J genes are TRBV5-1 and TRBJ2-3, with 13 bases fitting TRBD2. The length of the CDR3 is 16 residues. J was trimmed by 2 bases and V by 2 bases; bases with no gene match: 2. Germline V CDR1 and CDR2: SGHRS, YFSETQ. The CDR3 DNA follows: TGCGCCAGCAGCTTCGGGACTAGCGGGACCACAGATACGCAGTATTTT. Its protein product is CASSFGTSGTTDTQYF. Full variable domain (rest looked up from reference TRBV5-1 and TRBJ2-3): KAGVTQTPRYLIKTRGQQVTLSCSPISGHRSVSWYQQTPGQGLQFLFEYFSETQRNKGNFPGRFSGRQFSNSRSEMNVSTLELGDSALYLCASSFGTSGTTDTQYFGPGTRLTVL.

The chain employs TRBV25-1 and TRBJ2-2, with 8 bases fitting TRBD1. The CDR3 length is 16 residues. J lost 4 bases, V lost 5 bases, and 9 bases had no gene match. Germline-derived CDR1 and CDR2 are MGHDK and SYGVNS. The CDR3 DNA sequence: TGTGCCAGCAGTCTACAGGGGGGCCTAGTCACCGGGGAGCTGTTTTTT. This encodes CASSLQGGLVTGELFF.

Only a few counts were recorded for this clone. V gene TRBV4-1 combines with J gene TRBJ1-5; D gene uncertain. The germline V gene has CDR1 MGHRA and CDR2 YSYEKL. The CDR3 consists of 17 residues. V was clipped by 2 bases and J by 0 bases, with 14 bases between them. CDR3 sequence: CASSQISYPGSNQPQHF. CDR3 DNA: TGCGCCAGCAGCCAAATATCATATCCAGGTAGCAATCAGCCCCAGCATTTT.

The V gene is TRBV6-6, the J gene TRBJ2-7; 7 bases match TRBD1. Germline-derived CDR1 and CDR2 are MNHNY and SVGAGI (reference sequence). V lost 1 base to trimming and J lost 0 bases; unmatched junction nucleotides: 3. This CDR3 region has 15 residues. DNA for the CDR3: TGTGCCAGCAGTTACTTGGGACAGAGCTCCTACGAGCAGTACTTC. Its protein is CASSYLGQSSYEQYF.

The V gene is TRBV28, the J gene TRBJ1-1, with 7 bases matching TRBD1. After removal of 2 bases from V and 3 bases from J, the junction contained 3 bases not matched to a gene. Germline V gives CDR1 MDHEN, CDR2 SYDVKM. This CDR3 is built from 14 residues. CDR3: CASSLGDSYTEAFF. CDR3 sequence (DNA): TGTGCCAGCAGTTTAGGGGACAGCTACACTGAAGCTTTCTTT.

In this sample, this clone turned up once. The V gene is TRBV2, the J gene TRBJ2-5; a weak D match, TRBD2 (5 bases). The CDR3 has 13 residues. Germline V gives CDR1 SNHLY, CDR2 FYNNEI. V was trimmed by 7 bases and J by 2 bases, leaving 11 bases between them. CDR3 DNA sequence: TGTGCCAGCAACCCACTAGTTCAAGAGACCCAGTACTTC. It encodes CASNPLVQETQYF.

The chain links TRBV20-1 to TRBJ1-1; D gene unclear. Germline CDR1 DFQATT, CDR2 SNEGSKA (reference sequence). CDR3 length: 11 amino acids. The germline V and J ends were trimmed by 3 bases and 7 bases, with 9 bases remaining between them. The CDR3 loop is CSARASVEAFF. The CDR3 region has the DNA TGCAGTGCTAGGGCCTCCGTTGAAGCTTTCTTT.

The rearrangement joins TRBV9 to TRBJ1-3, with D unclear. The CDR3 is made up of 14 amino acids. Per germline, CDR1 SGDLS and CDR2 YYNGEE. Trimming removed 4 bases at V and 2 bases at J, with 10 bases between. The CDR3 DNA is TGTGCCAGCAGCTCCCGGGGTACTGGAAACACCATATATTTT. This sequence encodes CASSSRGTGNTIYF.

The gene calls are TRBV27 and TRBJ1-2; weak D call: TRBD1 (6 bases). CDR3 length: 15 residues. Germline V gives CDR1 MNHEY, CDR2 SMNVEV (reference sequence). Trimming shortened V by 5 bases and J by 3 bases, and 16 bases separated the two germline ends. CDR3 in amino acids: CASSQPGVLDYGYTF. In DNA form, the CDR3 reads TGTGCCAGCAGTCAACCAGGGGTTCTGGACTATGGCTACACCTTC.

The rearrangement uses TRBV7-2 and TRBJ2-7, with D maybe TRBD1 (7 bases). This CDR3 has 12 amino acids. Trimming shortened V by 6 bases and J by 13 bases, and 19 bases separated the two germline ends. CDR1 SGHTA and CDR2 FQGNSA come from the germline V gene. CDR3: CASSPDREVSYF. The CDR3 DNA reads as TGTGCCAGCAGTCCCGACAGGGAGGTGTCATACTTC.

Comment on this clone: Compared with germline, one end of the junction differs, possibly owing to a read error. The CDR3 DNA reads TGTGCCAGCAGTGACTCTAGCCTAACTTCCTACGAGCAGTACTTC. Translating gives CASSDSSLTSYEQYF. This sequence joins TRBV6-5 and TRBJ2-7; TRBD2 might be the D (5 bases). Germline V CDR1 and CDR2: MNHEY, SVGAGI. The CDR3 has 15 amino acids.

The rearrangement uses TRBV6-4 and TRBJ2-6, with D possibly matching TRBD1 (6 bases). This CDR3 spans 17 amino acids. Germline V gene sequence: CDR1 MRHNA, CDR2 SNTAGT. Trimming took 9 bases from V and 0 from J, leaving 18 bases between them. CDR3 nucleotides: TGTGCCAGGAAATTGACAGGAATCAACTCTGGGGCCAACGTCCTGACTTTC. This gives the protein CARKLTGINSGANVLTF.

This clone was detected a few times. The rearrangement uses TRBV11-2 and TRBJ2-2; 7 positions match TRBD1. From germline, CDR1 is SGHAT and CDR2 FQNNGV. Trimming took 2 bases from V and 3 from J; bases not matched to a gene: 3. This CDR3 has 15 residues. The CDR3, as DNA: TGTGCCAGCAGCTTACGACAGGGTCACACCGGGGAGCTGTTTTTT. Translation: CASSLRQGHTGELFF. Based on the CDR3 plus reference TRBV11-2 and TRBJ2-2, the full variable domain is EAGVAQSPRYKIIEKRQSVAFWCNPISGHATLYWYQQILGQGPKLLIQFQNNGVVDDSQLPKDRFSAERLKGVDSTLKIQPAKLEDSAVYLCASSLRQGHTGELFFGEGSRLTVL.

Written as DNA, the CDR3 is TGTGCCAGCAGCTTAGCTTCTAGTACTAGCGGCCAAGAGACCCAGTACTTC. Translated, it gives CASSLASSTSGQETQYF. This chain joins TRBV7-9 and TRBJ2-5, with TRBD2 identical over 8 bases. J gave up 1 base and V 0 bases, and 7 bases lay outside the gene matches. CDR1 SEHNR and CDR2 FQNEAQ come from the germline V gene (reference sequence). The CDR3 spans 17 residues.

V is TRBV4-2 and J is TRBJ1-1; TRBD1 aligns across 10 bases. This CDR3 has 15 residues. Germline lookup yields CDR1 LGHNA and CDR2 YNFKEQ. J lost 4 bases, V lost 1 base, and 3 bases had no gene match. The CDR3 is CASSQGQGASTEAFF. In nucleotides, the CDR3 is TGTGCCAGCAGCCAAGGACAGGGGGCATCCACTGAAGCTTTCTTT.

V is TRBV25-1 and J is TRBJ2-7; 7 nucleotides align to TRBD1. The germline V gene has CDR1 MGHDK and CDR2 SYGVNS. CDR3 length: 15 residues. V shed 1 base, J shed 0 bases, and the junction held 3 bases outside the gene matches. The CDR3 bases are TGTGCCAGCAGTGAATCCACAGGGGACTCCTACGAGCAGTACTTC. Encoded protein: CASSESTGDSYEQYF.

The genes are TRBV2 and TRBJ1-1, with 9 bases matching TRBD1. CDR1 SNHLY and CDR2 FYNNEI come from the germline V gene. This CDR3 has 12 residues. Trimming cost V 4 bases and J 10 bases; bases outside gene matches: 4. The DNA for the CDR3 is TGTGCCAGCAGTGCTCCGGACAGGGGAGCTTTCTTT. Translated: CASSAPDRGAFF. The full variable domain, with the rest looked up from reference TRBV2 and TRBJ1-1, is EPEVTQTPSHQVTQMGQEVILRCVPISNHLYFYWYRQILGQKVEFLVSFYNNEISEKSEIFDDQFSVERPDGSNFTLKIRSTKLEDSAMYFCASSAPDRGAFFGQGTRLTVV.

V usage is TRBV19 and J usage is TRBJ1-4, with TRBD1 identical over 8 bases. The ends lost 4 bases at V and 8 bases at J; junction bases unmatched: 12. CDR3 length: 16 residues. Germline CDR1 and CDR2: LNHDA and SQIVND (reference sequence). The CDR3 DNA is TGTGCCAGTAGTACCCACCGGACAGGGATAAGGGAAAAACTGTTTTTT. Translated, it gives CASSTHRTGIREKLFF. The full variable domain, completed using reference TRBV19 and TRBJ1-4, is DGGITQSPKYLFRKEGQNVTLSCEQNLNHDAMYWYRQDPGQGLRLIYYSQIVNDFQKGDIAEGYSVSREKKESFPLTVTSAQKNPTAFYLCASSTHRTGIREKLFFGSGTQLSVL.

This chain uses TRBV6-2 or TRBV6-3 with TRBJ2-2; 7 positions match TRBD2. The CDR3 has 18 residues. The ends lost 2 bases at V and 0 bases at J; junction bases unmatched: 9. Germline V gene lookup returns CDR1 MNHEY and CDR2 SVGEGT. CDR3 sequence: CASSYLALGLSNTGELFF. In DNA form, the CDR3 reads TGTGCCAGCAGTTACCTTGCCCTGGGACTATCGAACACCGGGGAGCTGTTTTTT.

The rearrangement uses TRBV5-5 and TRBJ2-3; 10 nucleotides match TRBD2. CDR1 SGHKS and CDR2 YYEKEE come from the germline V gene (reference sequence). CDR3 length: 19 amino acids. V shed 2 bases, J shed 3 bases, and the junction held 15 bases outside the gene matches. Here the CDR3 DNA reads TGTGCCAGCAGCTTACAAGGGGGAAGCGGGAGGGCCGGTACAGATACGCAGTATTTT. It codes for CASSLQGGSGRAGTDTQYF.

The CDR3 sequence is CASSLDTYEKLFF. The CDR3 nucleotides read TGTGCCAGCAGCTTAGACACCTATGAAAAACTGTTTTTT. V gene TRBV7-9 combines with J gene TRBJ1-4; D not certain. Per the germline V gene, CDR1 is SEHNR and CDR2 is FQNEAQ (reference sequence). The CDR3 is 13 amino acids. Trimming shortened V by 1 base and J by 6 bases, and 6 bases separated the two germline ends.

The J gene is TRBJ2-5, the V gene TRBV3-1 (or the pseudogene TRBV3-2), with 8 bases matching TRBD2. Per germline, CDR1 LGHDT and CDR2 YNNKEL (reference sequence). V shed 10 bases, J shed 2 bases, and the junction held 6 bases outside the gene matches. The CDR3 runs 13 residues. DNA for the CDR3: TGTGCCACCGATAGCGGGGCACAAGAGACCCAGTACTTC. It codes for CATDSGAQETQYF.

The chain couples TRBV16 to TRBJ1-5; no clear D gene. CDR3 length: 15 amino acids. The V end lost 4 bases, the J end lost 4 bases, and 14 bases lay between the germline ends. Germline V gene data show CDR1 as KGHSY and CDR2 as FQNENV. In DNA form, the CDR3 reads TGTGCCAGCAGCCTCTCGTTCGACTTGAATCAGCCCCAGCATTTT. Its translation is CASSLSFDLNQPQHF.